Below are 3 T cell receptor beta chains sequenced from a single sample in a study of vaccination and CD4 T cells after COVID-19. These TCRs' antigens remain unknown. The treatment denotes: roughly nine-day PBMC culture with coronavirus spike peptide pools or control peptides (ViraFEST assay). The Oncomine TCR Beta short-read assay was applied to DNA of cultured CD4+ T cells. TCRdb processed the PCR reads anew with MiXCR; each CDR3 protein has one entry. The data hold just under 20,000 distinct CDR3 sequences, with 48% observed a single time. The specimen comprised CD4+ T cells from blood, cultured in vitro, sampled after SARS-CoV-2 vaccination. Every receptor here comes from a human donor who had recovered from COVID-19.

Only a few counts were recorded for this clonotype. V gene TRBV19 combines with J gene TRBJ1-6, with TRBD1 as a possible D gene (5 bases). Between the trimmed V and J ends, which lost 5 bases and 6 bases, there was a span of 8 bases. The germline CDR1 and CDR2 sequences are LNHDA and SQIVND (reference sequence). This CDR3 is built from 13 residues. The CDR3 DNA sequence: TGTGCCAGTAGTGAAGGGGTTAATTCACCCCTCCACTTT. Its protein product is CASSEGVNSPLHF.

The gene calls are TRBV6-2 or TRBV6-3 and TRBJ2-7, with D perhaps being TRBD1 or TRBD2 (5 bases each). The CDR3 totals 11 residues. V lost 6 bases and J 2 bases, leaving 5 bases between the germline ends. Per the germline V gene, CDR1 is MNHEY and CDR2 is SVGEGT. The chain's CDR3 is CASRGAYEQYF. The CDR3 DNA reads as TGTGCCAGCAGGGGGGCCTACGAGCAGTACTTC.

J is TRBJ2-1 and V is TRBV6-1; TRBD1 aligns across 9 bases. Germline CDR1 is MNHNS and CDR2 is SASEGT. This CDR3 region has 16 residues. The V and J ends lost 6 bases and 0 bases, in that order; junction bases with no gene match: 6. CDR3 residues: CASRSQGAISYNEQFF. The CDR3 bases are TGTGCCAGCAGGTCACAGGGGGCCATCTCCTACAATGAGCAGTTCTTC.